These 10 T cell receptor beta chains were sequenced from one sample in a study of CD8 T cells in Susac syndrome. Reverse transcription used 0.5 to 1 ug RNA and random hexamers. Using its own MiXCR run on the immunoSEQ multiplex PCR reads, TCRdb lists one record per CDR3 protein. The sample has roughly 120,000 distinct CDR3 sequences; 90% to 95% are singletons. The sequenced sample consisted of CD4+ T cells from PBMCs. The source is a human donor in good health.

About this clonotype itself: Compared with germline, one end of the junction differs, possibly owing to a read error. The chain joins TRBV7-9 to TRBJ2-7; D uncertain. The CDR3 spans 11 residues. From germline, CDR1 is SEHNR and CDR2 FQNEAQ (reference sequence). DNA of the CDR3: TGTGCCAGCAGCAATGGACGGAATGAGGACTTC. Translating it yields CASSNGRNEDF.

The rearrangement links TRBV29-1 to TRBJ2-7; D perhaps matches TRBD2 (5 bases). This CDR3 contains 16 residues. CDR1 and CDR2 from the germline V gene are SQVTM and ANQGSEA. V dropped 6 bases and J dropped 0 bases, with 21 bases sitting between them. CDR3 sequence (DNA): TGCAGCGTACGAACCCGTCTAGCCGAGAGCTCCTACGAGCAGTACTTC. This gives the protein CSVRTRLAESSYEQYF.

This clonotype was recorded only once. V gene TRBV10-2 combines with J gene TRBJ1-2, with 7 bases identical to TRBD1. V was pared by 6 bases and J by 7 bases, with 11 bases of the junction left unmatched. From germline, CDR1 is WSHSY and CDR2 SAAADI. CDR3 size: 14 residues. The CDR3 sequence: CASSERQGGSGYTF. CDR3 coding DNA: TGCGCCAGCAGCGAGCGACAGGGAGGTAGTGGCTACACCTTC.

This chain joins TRBV20-1 and TRBJ2-3; 10 bases fit TRBD2. Germline loops: CDR1 DFQATT, CDR2 SNEGSKA (reference sequence). V shed 6 bases and J 6 bases; nucleotides not matched to a gene: 15. CDR3 length: 16 amino acids. The chain's CDR3 is CSAINLLAGERDTQYF. The CDR3 DNA reads TGCAGTGCCATAAATCTCCTAGCGGGAGAACGGGATACGCAGTATTTT.

The chain combines TRBV18 with TRBJ1-1; the D is unclear. Germline lookup yields CDR1 KGHSH and CDR2 LQKENI. With 4 bases removed from V and 6 bases from J, the gap between germline ends came to 12 bases. The CDR3 sequence is 13 residues long. The CDR3 DNA reads TGTGCCAGCTCACGACCGGAGGATGCTGAAGCTTTCTTT. It codes for CASSRPEDAEAFF.

The chain employs TRBV5-1 and TRBJ2-1; D unresolved. Germline V gene lookup returns CDR1 SGHRS and CDR2 YFSETQ. The CDR3 loop spans 11 amino acids. Trimming shortened V by 6 bases and J by 9 bases, and 10 bases separated the two germline ends. The DNA for the CDR3 is TGCGCCAGCACCTACAATGTTGAGCAGTTCTTC. This gives the protein CASTYNVEQFF.

The J gene is TRBJ2-1, the V gene TRBV10-3; no clear D. The CDR3 sequence is 13 residues long. Germline lookup yields CDR1 ENHRY and CDR2 SYGVKD. V gave up 2 bases and J gave up 10 bases, with 12 bases separating them. The CDR3 bases are TGTGCCATCAGTGAGAGTATCGTTAACGAGCAGTTCTTC. This codes for CAISESIVNEQFF.

This rearrangement joins TRBV7-9 to TRBJ2-1, with a possible D match to TRBD1 (5 bases). V was trimmed by 10 bases and J by 6 bases, leaving 19 bases between them. Per germline, CDR1 SEHNR and CDR2 FQNEAQ (reference sequence). This CDR3 has 14 residues. The CDR3 sequence is CAIKPGPYPNEQFF. CDR3 sequence (DNA): TGTGCCATCAAACCAGGGCCCTACCCCAATGAGCAGTTCTTC.

V is TRBV25-1 and J is TRBJ2-1; a possible D gene is TRBD2 (7 bases). The V end lost 3 bases, the J end lost 5 bases, and 17 bases lay between the germline ends. There are 16 residues in the CDR3. Per the germline V gene, CDR1 is MGHDK and CDR2 is SYGVNS. CDR3 nucleotide sequence: TGTGCCAGCAGTGACTGGGGGGCGGGAGTGGACAATGAGCAGTTCTTC. It yields the protein CASSDWGAGVDNEQFF.

This rearrangement joins TRBV18 to TRBJ1-5; D gene unclear. Trimming cost V 3 bases and J 0 bases, with 9 bases left between them. The CDR3 totals 15 residues. CDR1 and CDR2 from the germline V gene are KGHSH and LQKENI. CDR3 region: CASSPTGYSNQPQHF. The DNA for the CDR3 is TGTGCCAGCTCACCGACCGGTTATAGCAATCAGCCCCAGCATTTT.